Here is one T cell receptor beta chain with its context. What antigen it recognizes has not been identified. Per-nucleotide qualities are absent, and no much larger clonotype sits a single base away. This sample also contains other DNA sequences that code for the same CDR3. The data stem from a study of shared clonotypes between healthy human individuals (TCRdb year 2020). Broadly, across the study: Two women and a few men aged 18 to 49 years were included in the cohort. For each donor, CD4 naive and CD4 memory were each run on three plates, CD8 naive on two plates, and CD8 memory on one plate. To increase sequencing depth and limit assay-specific biases, different laboratories used diverse techniques to prepare libraries and sequence TCR repertoires. Each donor's leukapheresis produced roughly between about 0.8 and 10 billion PBMCs. To estimate repertoire size and how much clonotype sharing occurs between individuals, the study deeply sequenced the blood TCR repertoires of five or six healthy adults. Study-wide conclusions, independent of this receptor: Compared with non-shared clonotypes, the clonotypes found in all four sorted-subset donors had higher generation probabilities. Naive subsets generally had larger estimated clonotype richness than memory subsets. Pairwise subsampling led to the expectation that sequencing depth would affect the degree of clonotype sharing among donors. Across a handful of donors, 5% to 6% of naive CD4, around 3.5% of naive CD8, about 2.3% of memory CD4, and approximately 0.4% of memory CD8 clonotypes were shared. Even with the large sequencing depth, rarefaction of the sorted-subset datasets indicated that sequencing was incomplete. Sampling was restricted to blood, and TCR repertoires in tissue are likely to differ from TCR repertoires in blood. Because the study included only a small number of donors, the genetic and exposure-history diversity represented was limited.

The germline V gene yields WSHSY for CDR1 and SAAADI for CDR2. Reading from cysteine to phenylalanine, the CDR3 counts 14 amino acids. The DNA shown is the 42-base CDR3, in frame from base 1. V loses 8 bases of germline sequence and J loses 0 bases, and the interval between the two ends is 14 bases. Donors were healthy HIV-negative adults with no recently reported acute infections or vaccinations. Every donor was a Caucasian adult living in Nashville, Tennessee, USA. CD4+ T cells were enriched by magnetic negative selection, after which naive cells were positively selected on CD45RA and the negative fraction was taken as the memory subset. After blood collection by leukapheresis, PBMCs were isolated using Ficoll-Histopaque density gradient centrifugation and then cryopreserved in the vapor phase of liquid nitrogen. Analytical flow cytometry was used to check the purity and quantity of every magnetically sorted T cell population. Genomic DNA was isolated from each sorted fraction and quantified by UV absorbance on a Nanodrop 2000c.

Using the deep immunoSEQ assay, multiplex PCR amplified TCR CDR3 regions from genomic DNA. Extracted genomic DNA from each cell subset was spread evenly across all wells of several immunoSEQ 96-well plates, with each plate serving as a replicate. For sorted subsets, each replicate PCR was loaded with roughly 190 ng genomic DNA, equivalent to about 30,000 T cell genomes. Purified libraries were quantified with a Qubit 3.0 fluorometer, sized on a Bioanalyzer 2100, and re-quantified with the KAPA Library Quantification kit. Every immunoSEQ 96-well plate was sequenced on a dedicated single-read 150-cycle Illumina NextSeq 550 flow cell. In the original analysis: Because the immunoSEQ output held only junctional sequences and lacked quality scores, the filtering could not match the filtering applied to full-length reads. To assign V/J genes and CDR3, sequences were annotated using PyIR, a Python wrapper for IgBLAST v1.9, with IMGT germline references. Reads were filtered out if the reads had weak V/J assignments (E-value above 1e-6), no CDR3, stop codons, out-of-frame junctions, or ambiguous translated residues. V3J clonotypes were defined by identical inferred V gene, J gene, and CDR3 amino acid sequence. Percentage overlap between repertoires was computed as shared unique clonotypes divided by the size of the smaller repertoire. Three approaches were used to assess repertoire richness: RTK rarefaction, the Chao1 estimator, and Recon v2.1 estimates of unobserved clonotypes. Generation probabilities for all TCRbeta clonotypes obtained by the gDNA method from four donors were computed using OLGA. TCRdb provides this immuneACCESS table in a form limited to in-frame rearrangements. Some clones are lacking; in checked studies, under half of them reflect an unresolved V gene, and why the rest are absent is not known. V and J calls and clone size are given by that table; D and trimming were obtained from the DNA. This sample lists a few million clones; nearly 97% were detected once. The top ten constitute approximately 0.13% of the sample.

The clonotype originates from a man aged 18 to 29 in good health. The chain couples TRBV10-2 to TRBJ2-7, with a tentative D gene TRBD2 over 6 matching bases. Sequenced input: naive CD4+ T cells sorted from blood. The sample's cell subset or site label is to be understood as: CD45RA+ positively selected. The CDR3 amino acid sequence is: CASSDGRGSYEQYF. The nucleotide sequence reads TGCGCCAGCTCCGACGGGAGAGGCTCCTACGAGCAGTACTTC.